The sequence of this T cell receptor beta chain was determined in a study of cytomegalovirus exposure and HLA in healthy donors. General observations from the study: Earlier analysis found most TCR beta V segments productive about 90% or about 30% of the time.

The primer mix had 60 Vbeta and 13 Jbeta primers. Clones were read by immunoSEQ multiplex PCR, and TCRdb kept only the in-frame ones, dropping some. The listing contains tens of thousands of clones. On this clone itself: The antigen remains unidentified.

The junction had 11 bases not matched to a gene; V was cut back by 4 bases and J by 5 bases. This CDR3 is built from 17 residues. Germline V gene data show CDR1 as LGHNA and CDR2 as YSLEER. Sample: PBMCs. The sequence came from a man younger than 40 in good health and CMV-seronegative. The chain carries TRBV4-3 and TRBJ2-5; TRBD2 matches at 12 bases. CDR3 bases: TGCGCCAGCAGCCGAGCATTCGGACTAGCGGGGATCGAGACCCAGTACTTC. It is translated as CASSRAFGLAGIETQYF.